This T cell receptor beta chain came from a study of T-cell reconstitution after alpha-beta-depleted transplantation in children. V dropped 6 bases and J dropped 8; count of bases not matched to a gene: 7. The CDR3 has 13 amino acids. The germline V gene has CDR1 SGHRS and CDR2 YFSETQ. For TCRbeta, the library was prepared with unique molecular identifiers. TCRdb itself ran the PCR reads through MiXCR, one entry per CDR3 protein. The table has hundreds of thousands of distinct CDR3 sequences, approximately 12% seen once. A few counts support this clonotype. Specimen: PBMCs from the stem cell graft donor, collected from the stem cell graft. The genes are TRBV5-1 and TRBJ1-1; the match to TRBD1 covers 10 bases. The TCR originated in a human donor who donated a stem cell graft to a child with acute lymphoblastic leukemia. The CDR3 bases are TGCGCCAGCAAGCGGCAGGACAGGGGGGAAGCTTTCTTT. As protein: CASKRQDRGEAFF.